Listed here are 10 T cell receptor beta chains from one sample, sequenced in a study of T cell repertoires in ileal Crohn's disease. Some clones are missing from TCRdb's copy, which holds only in-frame ones; the method was immunoSEQ multiplex PCR. This sample yields over 10,000 clones, of which roughly 73% are seen a single time; around 4.3% belongs to the top ten. The time point denotes: neoterminal ileum biopsy at postoperative endoscopy, about 6 months after surgery. Sequencing was performed on ileal tissue. Every receptor here comes from an adult with Crohn's disease.

The chain employs TRBV29-1 and TRBJ2-7, with 7 nucleotides matching TRBD1. CDR1 is SQVTM, CDR2 ANQGSEA, per germline. This CDR3 region has 14 residues. J lost 2 bases, V lost 4 bases, and 8 bases had no gene match. The CDR3 is CSVAIGQEPYEQYF. CDR3 DNA: TGCAGCGTTGCCATAGGACAGGAGCCCTACGAGCAGTACTTC.

DNA for the CDR3: TGTGCCAGCAGTTACGTTGGGAGGCAGTATTTT. This translates into CASSYVGRQYF. This chain connects TRBV6-5 to TRBJ2-3; perhaps TRBD2 as D (5 bases). V dropped 2 bases and J dropped 11 bases, with 8 bases sitting between them. This CDR3 comprises 11 residues. The germline V gene has CDR1 MNHEY and CDR2 SVGAGI.

The J gene is TRBJ1-1, the V gene TRBV7-8, with D perhaps TRBD1 (6 bases). V lost 3 bases, J lost 5 bases, and 10 bases lay in between. CDR3 length: 13 amino acids. Per germline, CDR1 SGHVS and CDR2 FQNEAQ. The CDR3 spells CASSFRGGTEAFF. Written as DNA, the CDR3 is TGTGCCAGCAGCTTTAGGGGGGGGACTGAAGCTTTCTTT.

The chain carries TRBV10-1 and TRBJ1-1, with 8 positions matching TRBD1. Per germline, CDR1 WNHNN and CDR2 SYGVQD (reference sequence). This CDR3 comprises 15 residues. V lost 5 bases to trimming and J lost 4 bases; unmatched junction nucleotides: 9. CDR3 residues: CASSPRGQASTEAFF. CDR3 sequence (DNA): TGCGCCAGCAGTCCCAGGGGGCAAGCTAGCACTGAAGCTTTCTTT.

Judged by abundance, this clone is medium-sized. The chain has TRBV19 and TRBJ1-1; the D is unclear. Trimming shortened V by 5 bases and J by 5 bases, and 12 bases separated the two germline ends. CDR3 size: 13 residues. Germline CDR1 and CDR2: LNHDA and SQIVND (reference sequence). The CDR3 DNA sequence: TGTGCCAGTAGTCTCGGGGTATGGACTGAAGCTTTCTTT. It codes for CASSLGVWTEAFF.

The sample holds one count of this clone. This sequence joins TRBV5-1 and TRBJ2-5; 10 nucleotides line up with TRBD1. The CDR3 sequence is 17 residues long. Trimming at V came to 1 base and at J to 0 bases, leaving 6 bases not matched to a gene. CDR1 is SGHRS, CDR2 YFSETQ, per germline. The CDR3 nucleotides read TGCGCCAGCAGCTTGCCCCCGGGACAGGGGTACCAAGAGACCCAGTACTTC. This codes for CASSLPPGQGYQETQYF.

V gene TRBV6-5 combines with J gene TRBJ1-2; TRBD1 aligns across 7 bases. CDR3 size: 15 residues. V lost 3 bases to trimming and J lost 4 bases; unmatched junction nucleotides: 8. From germline, CDR1 is MNHEY and CDR2 SVGAGI. CDR3 in amino acids: CASSYRGGESYGYTF. The CDR3 DNA reads TGTGCCAGCAGTTATAGAGGGGGCGAGAGCTATGGCTACACCTTC.

The V and J genes are TRBV15 and TRBJ1-6; D is unresolved. The V end was cut by 0 bases, the J end by 6 bases, with 9 bases between. The CDR3 sequence is 15 residues long. The V gene's germline CDR1 is LNHNV and CDR2 YYDKDF (reference sequence). The CDR3 loop reads CATSRDRSANSPLHF. CDR3 bases: TGTGCCACCAGCAGAGACAGGTCGGCTAATTCACCCCTCCACTTT.

The rearrangement links TRBV6-5 to TRBJ1-1, with a weak D call TRBD1 (6 bases). V was pared by 2 bases and J by 2 bases, with 9 bases between. There are 14 residues in the CDR3. CDR1 and CDR2 (germline): MNHEY, SVGAGI. CDR3 bases: TGTGCCAGCAGTTACGGGGACATCAACACTGAAGCTTTCTTT. Amino acid sequence: CASSYGDINTEAFF.

This clone was seen a few times. The rearrangement uses TRBV25-1 and TRBJ1-6, with a tentative D call TRBD1 (5 bases). Trimming left V 1 base short and J 4 bases short, with 14 bases between. This CDR3 region has 17 residues. Germline assignment: CDR1 MGHDK and CDR2 SYGVNS. CDR3 coding DNA: TGTGCCAGCAGTGAATTTGGCAGGGAGGGGTATAATTCACCCCTCCACTTT. It encodes CASSEFGREGYNSPLHF.